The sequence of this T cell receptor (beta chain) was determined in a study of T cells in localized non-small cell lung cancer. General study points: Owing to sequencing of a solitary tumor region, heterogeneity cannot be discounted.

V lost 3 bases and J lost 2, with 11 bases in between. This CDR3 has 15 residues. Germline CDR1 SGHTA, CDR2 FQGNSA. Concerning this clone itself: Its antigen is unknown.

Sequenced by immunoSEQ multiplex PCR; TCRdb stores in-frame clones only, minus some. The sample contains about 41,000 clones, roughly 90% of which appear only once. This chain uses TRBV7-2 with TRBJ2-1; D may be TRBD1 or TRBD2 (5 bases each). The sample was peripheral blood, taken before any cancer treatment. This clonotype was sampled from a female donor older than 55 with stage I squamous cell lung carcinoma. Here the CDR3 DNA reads TGTGCCAGCAGCTTGTGGCAGGGACCCTACAATGAGCAGTTCTTC. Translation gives CASSLWQGPYNEQFF.